A single sample is the source of the 5 T cell receptor beta chains below, sequenced in a study of identical twins. TCRdb itself ran the 5' RACE reads through MiXCR, one entry per CDR3 protein. The sample carries hundreds of thousands of distinct CDR3 sequences, about 9.4% recorded once. This sample also belongs to another study, concerning yellow fever vaccine responses in identical twins.

Source material: PBMCs. Every receptor here comes from a woman aged 18-29 years in good health.

A few counts support this clonotype. The chain is built from TRBV7-9 and TRBJ2-7; D tentatively fits TRBD1 or TRBD2 (5 bases each). The V gene's germline CDR1 is SEHNR and CDR2 FQNEAQ (reference sequence). Deletions cut 0 bases from V and 5 bases from J, with 11 bases between. The CDR3 runs 14 residues. The CDR3 reads CASSLAMGTHEQYF. As DNA, the CDR3 is TGTGCCAGCAGCTTAGCTATGGGGACCCACGAGCAGTACTTC.

The chain has TRBV20-1 and TRBJ2-7, with TRBD1 matching 7 bases. This CDR3 is 15 amino acids long. Trimming took 6 bases from V and 1 from J; bases not matched to a gene: 12. Germline CDR1 and CDR2: DFQATT and SNEGSKA (reference sequence). CDR3 amino acids: CSAQDGYRGSYEQYF. As DNA, the CDR3 is TGCAGTGCCCAGGACGGCTACAGGGGTTCCTACGAGCAGTACTTC.

The V and J genes are TRBV7-9 and TRBJ2-7, with D unclear. Germline V gives CDR1 SEHNR, CDR2 FQNEAQ (reference sequence). This CDR3 region has 12 residues. Trimming cost V 6 bases and J 3 bases, with 9 bases left between them. The CDR3 DNA reads as TGTGCCAGCAGTATCCCGGGCTACGAGCAGTACTTC. As protein: CASSIPGYEQYF. The variable domain in full, with the rest retrieved from reference TRBV7-9 and TRBJ2-7, is DTGVSQNPRHKITKRGQNVTFRCDPISEHNRLYWYRQTLGQGPEFLTYFQNEAQLEKSRLLSDRFSAERPKGSFSTLEIQRTEQGDSAMYLCASSIPGYEQYFGPGTRLTVT.

This clonotype turned up a few times. The genes are TRBV7-9 and TRBJ2-1; 10 nucleotides line up with TRBD1. V trimming: 4 bases; J trimming: 15 bases; junction bases outside the gene matches: 18. Germline loops: CDR1 SEHNR, CDR2 FQNEAQ (reference sequence). The CDR3 is 16 residues long. The chain's CDR3 is CASSSIAWTGGTGGFF. The CDR3 nucleotides read TGTGCCAGCAGCTCCATCGCTTGGACAGGGGGGACGGGAGGGTTCTTC.

This chain joins TRBV7-2 and TRBJ2-1, with D possibly matching TRBD2 (6 bases). Germline values: CDR1 SGHTA, CDR2 FQGNSA. V lost 0 bases and J 4 bases, leaving 16 bases between the germline ends. The CDR3 runs to 17 residues. The CDR3 reads CASSLAQGTPGYNEQFF. CDR3 nucleotides: TGTGCCAGCAGCTTAGCCCAAGGGACTCCGGGATACAATGAGCAGTTCTTC. Full variable domain (outside the CDR3, taken from reference TRBV7-2 and TRBJ2-1): GAGVSQSPSNKVTEKGKDVELRCDPISGHTALYWYRQSLGQGLEFLIYFQGNSAPDKSGLPSDRFSAERTGGSVSTLTIQRTQQEDSAVYLCASSLAQGTPGYNEQFFGPGTRLTVL.